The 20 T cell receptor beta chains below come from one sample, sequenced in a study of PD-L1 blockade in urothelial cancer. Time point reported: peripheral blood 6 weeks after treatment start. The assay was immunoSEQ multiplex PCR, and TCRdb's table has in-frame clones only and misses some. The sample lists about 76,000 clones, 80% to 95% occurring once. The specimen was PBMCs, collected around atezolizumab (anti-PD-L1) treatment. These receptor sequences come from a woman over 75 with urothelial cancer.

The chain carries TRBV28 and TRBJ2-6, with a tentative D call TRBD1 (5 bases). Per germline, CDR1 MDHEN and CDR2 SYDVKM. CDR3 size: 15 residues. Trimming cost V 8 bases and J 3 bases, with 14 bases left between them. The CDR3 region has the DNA TGTGCCAGCTTCCCGCAGGGATATGGGGCCAACGTCCTGACTTTC. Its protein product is CASFPQGYGANVLTF.

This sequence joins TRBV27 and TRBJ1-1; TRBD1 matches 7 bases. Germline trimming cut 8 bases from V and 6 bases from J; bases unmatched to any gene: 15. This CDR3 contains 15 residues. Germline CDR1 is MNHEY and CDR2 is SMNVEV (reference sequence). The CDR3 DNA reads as TGTGCCAGCTCCTTTCAGCAGGGGGTCGACGCTGAAGCTTTCTTT. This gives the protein CASSFQQGVDAEAFF.

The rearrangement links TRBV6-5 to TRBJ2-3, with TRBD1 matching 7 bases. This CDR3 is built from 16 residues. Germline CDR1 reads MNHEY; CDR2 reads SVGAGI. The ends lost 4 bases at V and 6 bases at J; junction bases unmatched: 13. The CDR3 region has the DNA TGTGCCAGCAGTTCCACCGGGACAGACCCCCCGGATACGCAGTATTTT. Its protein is CASSSTGTDPPDTQYF.

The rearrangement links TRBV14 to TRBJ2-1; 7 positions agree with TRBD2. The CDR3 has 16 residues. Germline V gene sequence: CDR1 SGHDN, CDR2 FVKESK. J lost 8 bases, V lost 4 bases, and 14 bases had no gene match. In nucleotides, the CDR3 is TGTGCCAGCAGCCCGTTCAGAGGGGAGGGCCGGGATGAGCAGTTCTTC. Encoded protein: CASSPFRGEGRDEQFF. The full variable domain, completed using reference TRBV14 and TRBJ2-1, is EAGVTQFPSHSVIEKGQTVTLRCDPISGHDNLYWYRRVMGKEIKFLLHFVKESKQDESGMPNNRFLAERTGGTYSTLKVQPAELEDSGVYFCASSPFRGEGRDEQFFGPGTRLTVL.

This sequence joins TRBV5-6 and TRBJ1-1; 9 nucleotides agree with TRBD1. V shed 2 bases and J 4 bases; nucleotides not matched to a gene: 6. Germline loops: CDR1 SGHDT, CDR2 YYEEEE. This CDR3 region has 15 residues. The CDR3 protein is CASSFGTGRVTEAFF. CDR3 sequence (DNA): TGTGCCAGCAGCTTCGGGACAGGGCGGGTCACTGAAGCTTTCTTT.

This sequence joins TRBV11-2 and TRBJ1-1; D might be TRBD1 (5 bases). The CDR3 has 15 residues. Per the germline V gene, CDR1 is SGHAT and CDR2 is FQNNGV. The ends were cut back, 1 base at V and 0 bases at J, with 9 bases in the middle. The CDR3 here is CASSLVWGVNTEAFF. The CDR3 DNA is TGTGCCAGCAGCTTAGTGTGGGGCGTGAACACTGAAGCTTTCTTT.

CDR3 sequence reads: CASSQTGGQGLNIQYF. In nucleotides, the CDR3 is TGTGCCAGCTCACAGACCGGGGGACAGGGTTTAAACATTCAGTACTTC. The chain is built from TRBV18 and TRBJ2-4; 9 nucleotides align to TRBD1. CDR1 and CDR2 from the germline V gene are KGHSH and LQKENI. There are 16 residues in the CDR3. Losses at the gene ends were 4 bases for V and 6 bases for J; bases not matched to a gene: 10.

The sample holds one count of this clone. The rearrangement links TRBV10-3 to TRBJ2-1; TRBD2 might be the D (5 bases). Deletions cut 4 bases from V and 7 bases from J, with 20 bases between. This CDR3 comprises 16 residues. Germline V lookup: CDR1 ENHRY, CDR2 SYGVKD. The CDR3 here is CAISVSRGSMGNEQFF. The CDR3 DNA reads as TGTGCCATCAGTGTATCGAGAGGGAGTATGGGGAATGAGCAGTTCTTC.

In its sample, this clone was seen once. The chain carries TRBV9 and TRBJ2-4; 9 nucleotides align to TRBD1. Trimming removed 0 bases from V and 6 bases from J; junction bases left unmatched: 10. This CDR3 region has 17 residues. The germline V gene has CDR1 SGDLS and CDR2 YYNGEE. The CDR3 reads CASSVGRGGTGTNIQYF. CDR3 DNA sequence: TGTGCCAGCAGCGTAGGCCGGGGTGGGACAGGGACAAACATTCAGTACTTC.

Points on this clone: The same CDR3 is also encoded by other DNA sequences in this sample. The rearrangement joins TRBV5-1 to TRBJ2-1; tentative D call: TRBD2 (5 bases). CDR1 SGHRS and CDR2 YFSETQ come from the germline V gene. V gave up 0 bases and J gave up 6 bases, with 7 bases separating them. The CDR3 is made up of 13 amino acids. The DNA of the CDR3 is TGCGCCAGCAGCTTGGGAAGCGGCAATGAGCAGTTCTTC. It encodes CASSLGSGNEQFF.

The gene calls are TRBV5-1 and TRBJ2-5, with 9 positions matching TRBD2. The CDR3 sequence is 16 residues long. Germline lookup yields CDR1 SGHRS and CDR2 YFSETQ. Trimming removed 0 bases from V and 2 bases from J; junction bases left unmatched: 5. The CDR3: CASSLVGTSPQETQYF. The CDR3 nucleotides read TGCGCCAGCAGCTTGGTTGGGACTAGCCCACAAGAGACCCAGTACTTC.

CDR3 region: CASSPGQGRDEQYF. CDR3 sequence (DNA): TGTGCCAGCAGTCCAGGACAGGGGAGGGACGAGCAGTACTTC. The chain carries TRBV27 and TRBJ2-7, with 9 bases identical to TRBD1. The V and J ends lost 5 bases and 5 bases, in that order; junction bases with no gene match: 7. Germline V lookup: CDR1 MNHEY, CDR2 SMNVEV (reference sequence). The CDR3 is 14 amino acids.

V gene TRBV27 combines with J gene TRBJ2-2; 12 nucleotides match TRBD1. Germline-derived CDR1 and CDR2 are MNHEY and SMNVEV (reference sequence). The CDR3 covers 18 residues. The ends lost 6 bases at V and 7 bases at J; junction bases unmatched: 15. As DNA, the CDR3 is TGTGCCAGCAGCTCAGATCTCCCGGGACAGGGGGCAATCGGGGAGCTGTTTTTT. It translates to CASSSDLPGQGAIGELFF.

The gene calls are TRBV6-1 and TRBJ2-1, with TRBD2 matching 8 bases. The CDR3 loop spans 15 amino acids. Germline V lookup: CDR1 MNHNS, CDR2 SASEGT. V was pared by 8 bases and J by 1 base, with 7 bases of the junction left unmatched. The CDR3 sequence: CASQAGGQSYNEQFF. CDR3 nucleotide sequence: TGTGCCAGCCAGGCGGGAGGACAATCCTACAATGAGCAGTTCTTC.

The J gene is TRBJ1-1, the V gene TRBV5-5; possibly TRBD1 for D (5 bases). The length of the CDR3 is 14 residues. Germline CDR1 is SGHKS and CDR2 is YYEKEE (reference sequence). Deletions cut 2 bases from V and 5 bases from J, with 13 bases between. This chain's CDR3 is CASSLVPRGTEAFF. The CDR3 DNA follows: TGTGCCAGCAGCTTAGTCCCCCGGGGGACTGAAGCTTTCTTT.

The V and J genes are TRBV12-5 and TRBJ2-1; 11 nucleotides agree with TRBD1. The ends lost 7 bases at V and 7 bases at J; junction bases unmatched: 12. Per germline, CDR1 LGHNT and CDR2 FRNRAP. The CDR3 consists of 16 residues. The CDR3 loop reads CASALRSGTGGNEQFF. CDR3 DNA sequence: TGTGCTAGTGCCCTGCGTTCCGGGACAGGGGGGAATGAGCAGTTCTTC.

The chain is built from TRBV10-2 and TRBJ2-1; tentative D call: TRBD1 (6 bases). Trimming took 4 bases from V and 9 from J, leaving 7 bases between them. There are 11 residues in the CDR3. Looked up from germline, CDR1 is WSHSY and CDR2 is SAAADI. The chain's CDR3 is CASSGGGEQFF. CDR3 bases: TGCGCCAGCAGTGGAGGGGGTGAGCAGTTCTTC.

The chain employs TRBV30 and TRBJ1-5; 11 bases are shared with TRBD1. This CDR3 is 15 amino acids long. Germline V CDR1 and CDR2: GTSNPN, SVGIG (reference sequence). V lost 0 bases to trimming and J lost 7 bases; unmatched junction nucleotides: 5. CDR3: CAWSVMGQGGQPQHF. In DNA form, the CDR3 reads TGTGCCTGGAGTGTAATGGGACAGGGGGGGCAGCCCCAGCATTTT.

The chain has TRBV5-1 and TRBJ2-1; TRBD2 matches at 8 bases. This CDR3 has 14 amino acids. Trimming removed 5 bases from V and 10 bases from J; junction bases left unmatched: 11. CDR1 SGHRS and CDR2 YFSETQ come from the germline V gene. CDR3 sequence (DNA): TGCGCCAGCAGATGGAGCGGGAGTCGGGAGGAGCAGTTCTTC. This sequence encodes CASRWSGSREEQFF. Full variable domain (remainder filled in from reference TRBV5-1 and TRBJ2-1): KAGVTQTPRYLIKTRGQQVTLSCSPISGHRSVSWYQQTPGQGLQFLFEYFSETQRNKGNFPGRFSGRQFSNSRSEMNVSTLELGDSALYLCASRWSGSREEQFFGPGTRLTVL.

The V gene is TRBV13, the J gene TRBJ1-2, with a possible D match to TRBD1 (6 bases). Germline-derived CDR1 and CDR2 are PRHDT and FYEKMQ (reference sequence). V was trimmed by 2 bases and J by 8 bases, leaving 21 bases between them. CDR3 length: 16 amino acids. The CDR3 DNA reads TGTGCCAGCAGCTTATCGGGAACGGGGGGGGCTGACGGCTACACCTTC. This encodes CASSLSGTGGADGYTF.